This T cell receptor beta chain comes out of a study of cytomegalovirus exposure and HLA in healthy donors. Study-wide results and limits: A later analysis linked fewer than 20,000 TCR beta sequences to HLA alleles at 0.05 false discovery rate. An analysis done earlier found most TCR beta V segments productive about 87% or about 30% of the time. Immune exposure information comprised only CMV serostatus. As confirmed in vitro, a few CMV-associated chains were specific for CMV antigens.

Germline V CDR1 and CDR2: MNHEY, SMNVEV (reference sequence). CDR3 size: 17 residues. J gave up 3 bases and V 1 base, and 6 bases lay outside the gene matches. The PCR ran on 60 Vbeta and 13 Jbeta primers. Profiled with immunoSEQ multiplex PCR; TCRdb holds only in-frame clones, not every one. The table shows 150,000 or so clones, with around 80% occurring only once. For this clone: The target antigen is unknown.

This TCR was recovered from a woman in her 50s in good health and CMV-seropositive. The chain combines TRBV27 with TRBJ2-3; TRBD2 aligns across 11 bases. Sequencing was performed on PBMCs. As DNA, the CDR3 is TGTGCCAGCAGTTTATTCCTAGCGGGGGGTGTTACAGATACGCAGTATTTT. This gives the protein CASSLFLAGGVTDTQYF.